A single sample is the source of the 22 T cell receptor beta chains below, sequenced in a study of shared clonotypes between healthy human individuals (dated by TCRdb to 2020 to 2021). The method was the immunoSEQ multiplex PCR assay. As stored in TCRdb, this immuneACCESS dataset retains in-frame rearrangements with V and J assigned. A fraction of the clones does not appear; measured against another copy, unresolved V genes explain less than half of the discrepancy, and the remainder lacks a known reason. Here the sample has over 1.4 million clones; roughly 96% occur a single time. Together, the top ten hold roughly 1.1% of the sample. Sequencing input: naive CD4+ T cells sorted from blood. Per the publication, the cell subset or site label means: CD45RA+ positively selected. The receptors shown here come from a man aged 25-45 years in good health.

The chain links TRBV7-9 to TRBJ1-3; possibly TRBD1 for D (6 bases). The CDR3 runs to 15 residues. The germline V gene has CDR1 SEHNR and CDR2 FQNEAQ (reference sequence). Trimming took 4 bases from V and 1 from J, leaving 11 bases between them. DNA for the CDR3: TGTGCCAGCAGCTCTTACAGGGATTCTGGAAACACCATATATTTT. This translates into CASSSYRDSGNTIYF.

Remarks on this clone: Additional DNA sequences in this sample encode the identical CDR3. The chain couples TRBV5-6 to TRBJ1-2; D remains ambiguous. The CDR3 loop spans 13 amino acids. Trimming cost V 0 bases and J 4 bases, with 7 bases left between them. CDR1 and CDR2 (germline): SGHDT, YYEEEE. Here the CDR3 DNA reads TGTGCCAGCAGCTTGGGGCAGTCCTATGGCTACACCTTC. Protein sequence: CASSLGQSYGYTF.

The CDR3: CASTEGGSYEQYF. The CDR3 DNA is TGTGCCAGCACCGAGGGGGGGTCCTACGAGCAGTACTTC. V is TRBV7-9 and J is TRBJ2-7; a weak D match, TRBD2 (7 bases). The CDR3 has 13 residues. V shed 7 bases and J shed 1 base, with 11 bases lying between them. The V gene's germline CDR1 is SEHNR and CDR2 FQNEAQ (reference sequence).

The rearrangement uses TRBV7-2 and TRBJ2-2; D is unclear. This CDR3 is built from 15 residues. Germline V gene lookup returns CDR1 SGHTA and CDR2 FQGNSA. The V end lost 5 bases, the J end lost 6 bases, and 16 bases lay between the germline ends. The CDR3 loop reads CASSLPAKVPGELFF. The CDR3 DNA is TGTGCCAGCAGCCTCCCCGCCAAGGTGCCCGGGGAGCTGTTTTTT.

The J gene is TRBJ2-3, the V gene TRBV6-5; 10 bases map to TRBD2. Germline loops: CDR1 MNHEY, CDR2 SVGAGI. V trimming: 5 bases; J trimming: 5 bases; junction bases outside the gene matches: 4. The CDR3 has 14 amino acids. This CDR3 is CASSVAGGLDTQYF. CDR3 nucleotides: TGTGCCAGCAGTGTAGCGGGAGGATTAGATACGCAGTATTTT.

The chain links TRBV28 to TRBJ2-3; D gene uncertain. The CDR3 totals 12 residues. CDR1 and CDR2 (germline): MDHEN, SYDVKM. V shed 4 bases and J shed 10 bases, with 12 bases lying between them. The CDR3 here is CASSSTARPQYF. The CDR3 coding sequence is TGTGCCAGCAGTTCTACAGCGCGGCCGCAGTATTTT.

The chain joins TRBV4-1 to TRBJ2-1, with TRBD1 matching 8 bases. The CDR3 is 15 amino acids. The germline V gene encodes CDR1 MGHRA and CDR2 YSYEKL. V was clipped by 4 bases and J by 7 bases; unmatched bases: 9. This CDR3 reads CASSLDRVAENEQFF. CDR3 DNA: TGCGCCAGCAGCCTGGACAGGGTGGCGGAGAATGAGCAGTTCTTC.

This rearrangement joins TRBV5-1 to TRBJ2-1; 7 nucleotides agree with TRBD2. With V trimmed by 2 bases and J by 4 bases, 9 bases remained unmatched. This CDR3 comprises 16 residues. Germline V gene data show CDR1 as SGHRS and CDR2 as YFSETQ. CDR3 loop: CASSFKTSSGYNEQFF. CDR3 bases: TGCGCCAGCAGCTTTAAGACTAGCTCAGGGTACAATGAGCAGTTCTTC. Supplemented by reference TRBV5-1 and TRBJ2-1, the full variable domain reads KAGVTQTPRYLIKTRGQQVTLSCSPISGHRSVSWYQQTPGQGLQFLFEYFSETQRNKGNFPGRFSGRQFSNSRSEMNVSTLELGDSALYLCASSFKTSSGYNEQFFGPGTRLTVL.

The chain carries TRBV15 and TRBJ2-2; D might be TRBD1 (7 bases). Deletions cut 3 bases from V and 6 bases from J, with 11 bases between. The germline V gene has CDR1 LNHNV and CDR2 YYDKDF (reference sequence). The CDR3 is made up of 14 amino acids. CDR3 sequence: CATSRIRGAGELFF. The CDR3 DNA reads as TGTGCCACCAGCAGGATCAGGGGGGCCGGGGAGCTGTTTTTT.

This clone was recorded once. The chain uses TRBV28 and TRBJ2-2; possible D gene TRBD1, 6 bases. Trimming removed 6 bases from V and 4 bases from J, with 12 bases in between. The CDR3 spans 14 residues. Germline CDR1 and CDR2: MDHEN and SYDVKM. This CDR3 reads CASRWGRSTGELFF. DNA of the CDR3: TGTGCCAGCAGATGGGGGCGCAGCACCGGGGAGCTGTTTTTT.

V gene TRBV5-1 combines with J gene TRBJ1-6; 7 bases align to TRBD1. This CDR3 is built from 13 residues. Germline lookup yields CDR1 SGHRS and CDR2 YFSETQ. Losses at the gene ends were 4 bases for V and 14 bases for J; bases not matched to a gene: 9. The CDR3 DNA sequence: TGCGCCAGCAGCCAGGAAGGCACAGGGGCCCTCCACTTT. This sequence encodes CASSQEGTGALHF.

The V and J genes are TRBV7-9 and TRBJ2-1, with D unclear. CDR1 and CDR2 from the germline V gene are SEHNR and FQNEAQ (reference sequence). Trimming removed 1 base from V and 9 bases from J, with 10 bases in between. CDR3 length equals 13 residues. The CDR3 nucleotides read TGTGCCAGCAGCTTAGATCGGTTGGGTGAGCAGTTCTTC. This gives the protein CASSLDRLGEQFF.

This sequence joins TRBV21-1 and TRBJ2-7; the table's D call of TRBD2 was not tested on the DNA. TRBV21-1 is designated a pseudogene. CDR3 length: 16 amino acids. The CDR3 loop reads CASSLLPGGNDYEQYF. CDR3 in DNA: TGTGCCAGCAGCCTATTACCGGGGGGTAATGACTACGAGCAGTACTTC.

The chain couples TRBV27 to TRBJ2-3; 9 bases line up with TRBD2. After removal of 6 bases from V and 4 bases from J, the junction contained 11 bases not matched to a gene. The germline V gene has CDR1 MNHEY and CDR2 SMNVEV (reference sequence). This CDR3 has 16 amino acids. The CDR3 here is CASSKISGSRADTQYF. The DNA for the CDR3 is TGTGCCAGCAGCAAGATTAGCGGGAGTAGGGCAGATACGCAGTATTTT.

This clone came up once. The CDR3 nucleotides are TGTGCCAGCAGCCAGATTAGGGGCGGGGGTCCCCTAAATGAAAAACTGTTTTTT. It yields the protein CASSQIRGGGPLNEKLFF. The V and J genes are TRBV7-9 and TRBJ1-4; the D gene is possibly TRBD1 (5 bases). Germline CDR1 and CDR2: SEHNR and FQNEAQ (reference sequence). V shed 5 bases and J shed 5 bases, with 24 bases lying between them. The length of the CDR3 is 18 residues.

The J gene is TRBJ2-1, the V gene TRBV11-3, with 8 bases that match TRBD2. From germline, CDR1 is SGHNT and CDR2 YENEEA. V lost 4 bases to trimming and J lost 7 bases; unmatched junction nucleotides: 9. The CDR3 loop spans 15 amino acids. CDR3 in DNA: TGTGCCAGCAGCTACGGGGTAGCGGGGAGGAATGAGCAGTTCTTC. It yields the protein CASSYGVAGRNEQFF.

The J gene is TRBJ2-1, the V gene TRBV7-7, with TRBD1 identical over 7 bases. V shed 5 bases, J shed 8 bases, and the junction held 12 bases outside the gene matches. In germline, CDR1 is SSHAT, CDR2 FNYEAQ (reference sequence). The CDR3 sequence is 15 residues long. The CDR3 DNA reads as TGTGCCAGCAGCGTCCGGGACAGAGTAGGTGATGAGCAGTTCTTC. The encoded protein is CASSVRDRVGDEQFF.

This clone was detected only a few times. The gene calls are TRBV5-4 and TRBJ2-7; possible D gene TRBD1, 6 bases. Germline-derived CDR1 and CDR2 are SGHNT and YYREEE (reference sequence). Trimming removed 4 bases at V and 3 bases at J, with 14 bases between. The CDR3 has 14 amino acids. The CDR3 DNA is TGTGCCAGCAGCCATAAGGGGGTTATCTACGAGCAGTACTTC. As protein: CASSHKGVIYEQYF.

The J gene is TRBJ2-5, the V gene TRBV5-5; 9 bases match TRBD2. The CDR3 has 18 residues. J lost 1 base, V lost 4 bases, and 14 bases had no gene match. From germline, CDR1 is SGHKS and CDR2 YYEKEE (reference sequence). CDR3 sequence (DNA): TGTGCCAGCAGCCAAAGGTGGCTAGCGGGGAGCGCCCAAGAGACCCAGTACTTC. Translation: CASSQRWLAGSAQETQYF. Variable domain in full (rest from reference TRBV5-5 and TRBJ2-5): DAGVTQSPTHLIKTRGQQVTLRCSPISGHKSVSWYQQVLGQGPQFIFQYYEKEERGRGNFPDRFSARQFPNYSSELNVNALLLGDSALYLCASSQRWLAGSAQETQYFGPGTRLLVL.

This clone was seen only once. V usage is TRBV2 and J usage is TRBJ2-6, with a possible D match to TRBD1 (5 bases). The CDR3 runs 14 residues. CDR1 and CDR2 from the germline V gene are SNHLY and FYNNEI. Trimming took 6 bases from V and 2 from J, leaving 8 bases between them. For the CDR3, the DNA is TGTGCCAGCAGCCAGGGTCCTGGGGCCAACGTCCTGACTTTC. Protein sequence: CASSQGPGANVLTF. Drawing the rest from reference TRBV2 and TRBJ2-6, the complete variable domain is EPEVTQTPSHQVTQMGQEVILRCVPISNHLYFYWYRQILGQKVEFLVSFYNNEISEKSEIFDDQFSVERPDGSNFTLKIRSTKLEDSAMYFCASSQGPGANVLTFGAGSRLTVL.

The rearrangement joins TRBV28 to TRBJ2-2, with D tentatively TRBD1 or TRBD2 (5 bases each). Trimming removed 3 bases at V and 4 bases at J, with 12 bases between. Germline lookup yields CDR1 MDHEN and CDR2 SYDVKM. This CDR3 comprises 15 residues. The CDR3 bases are TGTGCCAGCAGTTTTGAGGGGTGGGGCACCGGGGAGCTGTTTTTT. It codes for CASSFEGWGTGELFF.

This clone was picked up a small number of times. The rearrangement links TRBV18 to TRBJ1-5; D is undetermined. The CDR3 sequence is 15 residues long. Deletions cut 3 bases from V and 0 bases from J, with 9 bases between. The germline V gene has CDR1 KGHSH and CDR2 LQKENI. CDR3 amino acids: CASSPGGVSNQPQHF. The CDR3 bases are TGTGCCAGCTCACCCGGAGGTGTTAGCAATCAGCCCCAGCATTTT.